The rows below give T cell receptor beta chains drawn from one sample of a study of control samples from healthy donors and cancer patients. Generated by immunoSEQ multiplex PCR, the TCRdb table keeps only in-frame clones and is missing some. The repertoire holds about 59,000 clones, with about 92% as singletons. Input material: PBMCs. These receptors all stem from a man in his forties with colorectal cancer. Each CDR3 is given with its conserved first and last residue. A D gene is named only where the DNA matches it firmly. Where a row states a size, it is once, few, many or the class of an expanded clone; other rows omit it.

V gene,clone size,D gene,J gene,CDR3 protein,CDR3 DNA
TRBV6-6,-,-,TRBJ1-5,CASRDRSNQPQHF,TGTGCCAGCAGGGACAGATCCAATCAGCCCCAGCATTTT
TRBV2,few,-,TRBJ1-4,CASSVEATNEKLFF,TGTGCCAGCAGTGTCGAAGCAACTAATGAAAAACTGTTTTTT
TRBV6-2/TRBV6-3,-,-,TRBJ2-3,CASSYSTQNARPSTDTQYF,TGTGCCAGCAGTTACTCGACACAGAATGCCCGCCCTAGCACAGATACGCAGTATTTT
TRBV9,-,TRBD1,TRBJ1-2,CASSVTTGTYGYTF,TGTGCCAGCAGCGTTACGACAGGGACCTATGGCTACACCTTC
TRBV4-1,-,-,TRBJ2-3,CASSQAENSDTQYF,TGCGCCAGCAGCCAAGCCGAGAATTCAGATACGCAGTATTTT
TRBV6-5,-,-,TRBJ1-1,CASSYHDRVANTEAFF,TGTGCCAGCAGTTACCATGACCGGGTCGCGAACACTGAAGCTTTCTTT
TRBV7-9,-,-,TRBJ2-5,CASSLRLETQYF,TGTGCCAGCAGCTTGAGGCTAGAGACCCAGTACTTC
TRBV18,-,-,TRBJ1-3,CASSPLDSFSGNTIYF,TGTGCCAGCTCACCCCTGGACAGCTTCTCTGGAAACACCATATATTTT
TRBV9,-,-,TRBJ1-4,CASSPPGVGEKLFF,TGTGCCAGCAGCCCCCCGGGGGTCGGCGAAAAACTGTTTTTT
TRBV6-6,-,TRBD1,TRBJ1-3,CATRQGQAGNTIYF,TGTGCCACCCGACAGGGGCAGGCTGGAAACACCATATATTTT
TRBV4-1,few,-,TRBJ1-5,CASSPLFGVNQPQHF,TGCGCCAGCAGCCCGCTCTTTGGGGTAAATCAGCCCCAGCATTTT
TRBV27,-,TRBD1,TRBJ1-1,CASSLSPGGDTEAFF,TGTGCCAGCAGTTTATCGCCAGGGGGGGACACTGAAGCTTTCTTT